This TCR beta chain derives from a study of blood T cells in healthy people across ages. This clonotype was counted a single time. Its specificity is not known. A clone one base away is much larger, so this may be a read error. The CDR3 is 16 residues long. Germline V gene lookup returns CDR1 SQVTM and CDR2 ANQGSEA. It was with a sample-barcoded 5' primer and a J-beta primer mix that a second PCR of roughly 6 to 11 cycles was run. Every cDNA molecule carried a tag from a template-switch adaptor bearing 12 random nucleotides. TCRdb independently ran MiXCR on the 5' RACE reads; one entry per CDR3 protein. The data hold 780,000 or so distinct CDR3 sequences, with 56% observed a single time. Study findings and constraints: Roughly linear declines in TCR beta diversity per million T cells occurred with age.

The source of this sequence is a man aged 40-49 years in good health. The rearrangement joins TRBV29-1 to TRBJ2-1, with 8 bases aligning to TRBD1. The sample taken for sequencing was blood. The CDR3 DNA reads as TGCAGCGTTCTGGACAGGGCCCAGTCCCTCGGGAATGAGGAGTTCTTC. It encodes CSVLDRAQSLGNEEFF.